This T cell receptor beta chain was profiled in a study of PD-L1 blockade in urothelial cancer. TCRdb's table, derived via immunoSEQ multiplex PCR, lists solely in-frame clones and lacks some. Of roughly 120,000 clones detected, around 85% appear once; the ten largest clones hold 2.5% to 3.5%. As for time point: pretreatment peripheral blood. Looked up from germline, CDR1 is KGHSH and CDR2 is LQKENI. The CDR3 consists of 16 residues. Deletions cut 2 bases from V and 6 bases from J, with 20 bases between. This clone was observed once. The TCR sequence derives from a man aged 50 to 60 with urothelial cancer. V is TRBV18 and J is TRBJ2-7; D is possibly TRBD2 (6 bases). The material sequenced was PBMCs, taken around atezolizumab (anti-PD-L1) treatment. Here the CDR3 reads CASSPGSSGFRGEQYF. The CDR3 coding sequence is TGTGCCAGCTCACCAGGAAGTAGCGGCTTTAGGGGCGAGCAGTACTTC.